These T cell receptor beta chains were read from a single sample in a study of blood T cell repertoires in COVID-19. The data were produced by immunoSEQ multiplex PCR, yet TCRdb's version contains in-frame clones alone and is incomplete. The sample consists of about 140,000 clones, around 81% of them appearing once. Sequences were obtained from peripheral blood. The source of these receptors is a human donor in a cohort sampled during active COVID-19. The CDR3 runs from the conserved cysteine through the conserved F or W. A D gene is named only where the DNA matches it firmly. Where a row states a size, it is once, few, many or the class of an expanded clone; other rows omit it.

d_call	v_call	j_call	clone_size	cdr3_nt	cdr3_aa
TRBD2	TRBV12-3/TRBV12-4	TRBJ2-7	NA	TGTGCCAGCAGACAAGCGGGAGTTTGGGAGCAGTACTTC	CASRQAGVWEQYF
TRBD2	TRBV6-2/TRBV6-3	TRBJ2-5	NA	TGTGCCAGCAGTTTTAGCGGGAGAGGTGAGACCCAGTACTTC	CASSFSGRGETQYF
TRBD1	TRBV28	TRBJ2-7	NA	TGTGCCAGCAGTTCCGGGACAGGGGGCCAATACGAGCAGTACTTC	CASSSGTGGQYEQYF
NA	TRBV6-2/TRBV6-3	TRBJ2-7	NA	TGTGCCAGCAGTTACTCGTCGGTACAGACCTACGAGCAGTACTTC	CASSYSSVQTYEQYF
TRBD2	TRBV11-3	TRBJ2-2	NA	TGTGCCAGCAGCTTACAACCGGGGGGTAACACCGGGGAGCTGTTTTTT	CASSLQPGGNTGELFF
NA	TRBV12-3/TRBV12-4	TRBJ2-7	NA	TGTGCCAGCAGTGTAGGCGTCCTCTTCGAGCAGTACTTC	CASSVGVLFEQYF
NA	TRBV6-5	TRBJ1-2	NA	TGTGCCAGCAGCGCAACATACTATGGCTACACCTTC	CASSATYYGYTF
TRBD1	TRBV18	TRBJ1-5	NA	TGTGCCAGCTCACCATCGACAGGGGTAAGCAATCAGCCCCAGCATTTT	CASSPSTGVSNQPQHF
TRBD1	TRBV29-1	TRBJ2-3	NA	TGCAGCGTTCAAAGGGGACAGGTGGCAGATACGCAGTATTTT	CSVQRGQVADTQYF
NA	TRBV20-1	TRBJ2-1	NA	TGCAGTGCTAGTATTTTGACAGGCGACAATGAGCAGTTCTTC	CSASILTGDNEQFF
TRBD2	TRBV28	TRBJ2-7	NA	TGTGCCAGCAGTTCCCCTTTTAGGACTACTAGCGGGAGTACCTACGAGCAGTACTTC	CASSSPFRTTSGSTYEQYF
TRBD1	TRBV10-2	TRBJ1-5	NA	TGCGCCAGCAGGGGGACAGGGGGCGGACAGCCCCAGCATTTT	CASRGTGGGQPQHF
TRBD1	TRBV6-6	TRBJ1-6	NA	TGTGCCAGCAGTAACCCGGGGACAGGGTCTTCACCCCTCCACTTT	CASSNPGTGSSPLHF
NA	TRBV7-2	TRBJ1-2	NA	TGTGCCAGCAGCTTAGAGGGGGGGATCTATGGCTACACCTTC	CASSLEGGIYGYTF
TRBD2	TRBV7-7	TRBJ2-2	NA	TGTGCCAGCAGCCTAGCGGGAGCCCCGTTGTCCGGGGAGCTGTTTTTT	CASSLAGAPLSGELFF
NA	TRBV7-9	TRBJ2-1	few	TGTGCCAGCAGCTTAACAGGACCCTACAATGAGCAGTTCTTC	CASSLTGPYNEQFF
TRBD1	TRBV7-3	TRBJ1-1	NA	TGTGCCAGCAGCTCCGCCGACAGGGGGCAGCGCGACACTGAAGCTTTCTTT	CASSSADRGQRDTEAFF
TRBD2	TRBV18	TRBJ2-3	NA	TGTGCCAGCTCACCACCCCTAGGACTAGCGGGAGTTAGCGCAGATACGCAGTATTTT	CASSPPLGLAGVSADTQYF
NA	TRBV18	TRBJ2-5	NA	TGTGCCAGCTCACCACTGGAGTCCAGAGAGACCCAGTACTTC	CASSPLESRETQYF
TRBD1	TRBV28	TRBJ1-5	NA	TGTGCCAGCAGTGGAAGGGGGGACAGAAATCAGCCCCAGCATTTT	CASSGRGDRNQPQHF
NA	TRBV27	TRBJ2-3	NA	TGTGCCAGCAGTTTATCGCTAGGTGGAGATACGCAGTATTTT	CASSLSLGGDTQYF
NA	TRBV21-1	TRBJ2-1	NA	TGTGCCAGCAGCAACCGACTAGCCGAAATCTACAATGAGCAGTTCTTC	CASSNRLAEIYNEQFF
NA	TRBV7-2	TRBJ2-7	NA	TGTGCCAGCAGCTCCACAGGGTGGGACGAGCAGTACTTC	CASSSTGWDEQYF
TRBD1	TRBV7-9	TRBJ2-2	once	TGTGCCAGCAGCCAAACTGACAGGGGATTTAAGACCGGGGAGCTGTTTTTT	CASSQTDRGFKTGELFF
NA	TRBV27	TRBJ2-3	NA	TGTGCCAGCAGTTTATGGTCGGGTGGCTTCACAGATACGCAGTATTTT	CASSLWSGGFTDTQYF
NA	TRBV18	TRBJ2-7	NA	TGTGCCAGCTCACCAAAGACAGGCTCCTACGAGCAGTACTTC	CASSPKTGSYEQYF
TRBD2	TRBV28	TRBJ2-3	NA	TGTGCCAGCAGTTCCCCCCCTAGCGGGAATACGCAGTATTTT	CASSSPPSGNTQYF
NA	TRBV11-2	TRBJ1-4	NA	TGTGCCAGCAGCTCTAACCTTGCAACTAATGAAAAACTGTTTTTT	CASSSNLATNEKLFF
TRBD2	TRBV5-1	TRBJ2-7	NA	TGCGCCAGCAGCTTGTCTGTGGGAGGGCCCTCCTACGAGCAGTACTTC	CASSLSVGGPSYEQYF
TRBD2	TRBV6-2/TRBV6-3	TRBJ2-7	NA	TGTGCCAGCAGTTACTCTGCTAGCGGGAGAGCCGCCGCAAACTACGAGCAGTACTTC	CASSYSASGRAAANYEQYF
NA	TRBV12-5	TRBJ2-1	few	TGTGCTAGTGGTTTCTACTATGAGCAGTTCTTC	CASGFYYEQFF
TRBD2	TRBV19	TRBJ2-1	NA	TGTGCCAGTAGTAAACTAGCGGGAGGAACGGGAAATTACAATGAGCAGTTCTTC	CASSKLAGGTGNYNEQFF
TRBD1	TRBV2	TRBJ2-1	NA	TGTGCCAGCAGTTCCTATGGACAGGGAGGAGATGAGCAGTTCTTC	CASSSYGQGGDEQFF
NA	TRBV28	TRBJ1-2	NA	TGTGCCAGCAGTTTAGGAGGGCAGTCCTATGGCTACACCTTC	CASSLGGQSYGYTF
TRBD1	TRBV28	TRBJ1-5	NA	TGTGCCAGCACCCCGCCCCCCGGGACAGGGCGTCAGCCCCAGCATTTT	CASTPPPGTGRQPQHF
TRBD2	TRBV7-2	TRBJ2-1	NA	TGTGCCAGCAGCTTAGGGGGTACTAGCGGGAGATTAAATGAGCAGTTCTTC	CASSLGGTSGRLNEQFF
TRBD2	TRBV5-1	TRBJ2-7	NA	TGCGCCAGCAGCTTTATGCCTAGCGGGGGGTCCTCCTACGAGCAGTACTTC	CASSFMPSGGSSYEQYF
NA	TRBV27	TRBJ2-5	NA	TGTGCCAGCATCGCCAGGGCGGAGACCCAGTACTTC	CASIARAETQYF
TRBD1	TRBV29-1	TRBJ1-2	NA	TGCAGCGTCCGGGACAGGGTAGGTGTTAGGAGGATTACGGATGGCTACACCTTC	CSVRDRVGVRRITDGYTF
NA	TRBV19	TRBJ1-3	NA	TGTGTTACCTTCGGCGGGACGGCGGGCCGCTCTGGAAACACCATATATTTT	CVTFGGTAGRSGNTIYF
TRBD2	TRBV11-2	TRBJ2-2	NA	TGTGCCAGCAGACACGATAGGAGGCTAGCGGGGCACACCGGGGAGCTGTTTTTT	CASRHDRRLAGHTGELFF
NA	TRBV7-6	TRBJ2-4	NA	TGTGCCAGCAGCTCTAGAAGAGGGGGAGTCCCATCGTACTTC	CASSSRRGGVPSYF
TRBD2	TRBV5-6	TRBJ2-2	NA	TGTGCCAGCAGCCCCCGGGACTATGAACTAACCGGGGAGCTGTTTTTT	CASSPRDYELTGELFF
TRBD1	TRBV25-1	TRBJ1-1	few	TGTGCCAGCAGTGAGACGACAGGGTCGAAGGGTGATACTGAAGCTTTCTTT	CASSETTGSKGDTEAFF
TRBD1	TRBV5-1	TRBJ1-5	NA	TGCGCCAGCAGCTTGGACCCGACAGGGAACAATCAGCCCCAGCATTTT	CASSLDPTGNNQPQHF
NA	TRBV3-1/TRBV3-2	TRBJ2-6	once	TGTGCCAGCAGCCCCTCTTGGGGGGGGGCGCTTAGTGGGGCCAACGTCCTGACTTTC	CASSPSWGGALSGANVLTF
NA	TRBV4-1	TRBJ1-5	NA	TGCGCCAGCAGCCTCTCTCAGGGCAATCAGCCCCAGCATTTT	CASSLSQGNQPQHF
NA	TRBV10-3	TRBJ2-7	NA	TGTGCCATCAGTGACGCGAACGGACTCTCCTACGAGCAGTACTTC	CAISDANGLSYEQYF